Listed below are T cell receptor beta chains from one sample, sequenced in a study of brain T cells in children with intractable seizures. Clones were read by immunoSEQ multiplex PCR, and TCRdb kept only the in-frame ones, dropping some. The repertoire consists of approximately 9,000 clones, with roughly three quarters occurring once and the leading ten covering more than 15%. Sequenced material: resected brain tissue, taken at surgery. The receptors originated from a girl aged 2 to 9 with tuberous sclerosis and intractable seizures. The CDR3 runs from the conserved cysteine through the conserved F or W. A D gene is named only where the DNA matches it firmly. Clone size is stated in some rows and not others, as once, few, many or a class when expanded.

clone_size	v_call	j_call	d_call	cdr3_aa	cdr3_nt
.	TRBV5-4	TRBJ1-1	.	CASSLDAGATEAFF	TGTGCCAGCAGCTTGGACGCAGGAGCCACTGAAGCTTTCTTT
.	TRBV27	TRBJ2-3	TRBD1	CASSSTHVDRDGTDTQYF	TGTGCCAGCAGTTCCACCCACGTCGACAGGGATGGCACAGATACGCAGTATTTT
few	TRBV3-1/TRBV3-2	TRBJ1-1	.	CASSLEGGNTEAFF	TGTGCCAGCAGCCTCGAGGGCGGGAACACTGAAGCTTTCTTT
hyperexpanded	TRBV9	TRBJ2-2	.	CASSNFAGELFF	TGTGCCAGCAGCAATTTTGCCGGGGAGCTGTTTTTT
.	TRBV3-1/TRBV3-2	TRBJ1-2	.	CASSQAETYGYTF	TGTGCCAGCAGCCAAGCCGAAACCTATGGCTACACCTTC
.	TRBV7-3	TRBJ2-1	TRBD2	CASSLLGLAGAPDNEQFF	TGTGCCAGCAGCCTACTCGGACTAGCGGGGGCCCCAGACAATGAGCAGTTCTTC
.	TRBV6-5	TRBJ1-6	TRBD1	CASTSGQGGNSPLHF	TGTGCCAGCACCTCCGGACAGGGAGGCAATTCACCCCTCCACTTT
few	TRBV29-1	TRBJ1-2	.	CSVEDLVVGNYGYTF	TGCAGCGTTGAAGATCTCGTAGTCGGTAACTATGGCTACACCTTC
.	TRBV19	TRBJ1-6	.	CASSIAARVSSYNSPLHF	TGTGCCAGTAGTATAGCGGCCAGGGTGAGCTCCTATAATTCACCCCTCCACTTT
.	TRBV4-1	TRBJ1-2	TRBD1	CASSQEDRLYYGYTF	TGCGCCAGCAGCCAAGAGGACAGGTTGTACTATGGCTACACCTTC
few	TRBV9	TRBJ1-5	.	CASSVLDNQPQHF	TGTGCCAGCAGCGTATTGGACAATCAGCCCCAGCATTTT
.	TRBV19	TRBJ2-1	TRBD1	CASSPGTGGVKGSYNEQFF	TGTGCCAGTTCCCCCGGGACAGGGGGGGTTAAGGGCTCCTACAATGAGCAGTTCTTC
.	TRBV6-5	TRBJ1-2	.	CASSLSGESNYGYTF	TGTGCCAGCAGTTTAAGCGGGGAGAGTAACTATGGCTACACCTTC
.	TRBV7-2	TRBJ2-3	TRBD2	CASSDYSGGAVTQYF	TGTGCCAGCAGCGACTATAGCGGGGGGGCCGTTACGCAGTATTTT
few	TRBV27	TRBJ1-1	.	CASSLMGGLDAFF	TGTGCCAGCAGTTTGATGGGAGGGTTGGACGCTTTCTTT
.	TRBV19	TRBJ1-1	.	CASSTRTLTTTEAFF	TGTGCCAGTAGTACCAGGACCCTGACTACCACTGAAGCTTTCTTT
.	TRBV12-3/TRBV12-4	TRBJ2-3	TRBD2	CASSGTSTQYF	TGTGCCAGCAGCGGGACTAGCACGCAGTATTTT
.	TRBV14	TRBJ2-2	.	CASSQAGYTGELFF	TGTGCCAGCAGCCAAGCGGGGTACACCGGGGAGCTGTTTTTT
.	TRBV28	TRBJ2-5	.	CASMAGGTQETQYF	TGTGCCAGCATGGCCGGTGGGACGCAGGAGACCCAGTACTTC
.	TRBV6-5	TRBJ2-6	.	CASSPQGNGANVLTF	TGTGCCAGCAGCCCACAGGGAAATGGGGCCAACGTCCTGACTTTC
few	TRBV5-1	TRBJ2-4	TRBD2	CASSLWTSGKNIQYF	TGCGCCAGCAGCCTCTGGACTAGCGGTAAAAACATTCAGTACTTC
.	TRBV5-8	TRBJ1-4	TRBD1	CASSSGQASTNEKLFF	TGTGCCAGCAGTTCGGGACAGGCCTCAACTAATGAAAAACTGTTTTTT
.	TRBV21-1	TRBJ1-1	.	CASSKRRRATEAFF	TGTGCCAGCAGCAAACGCCGGAGGGCCACTGAAGCTTTCTTT
.	TRBV3-1/TRBV3-2	TRBJ1-4	.	CASSQDYPQGTEKLFF	TGTGCCAGCAGCCAAGATTACCCCCAGGGAACGGAAAAACTGTTTTTT
.	TRBV12-3/TRBV12-4	TRBJ2-7	.	CASSFQGSEQYF	TGTGCCAGCAGTTTTCAGGGATCCGAGCAGTACTTC
once	TRBV5-1	TRBJ1-2	TRBD1	CASSLDRGAYGYTF	TGCGCCAGCAGCTTGGACAGGGGGGCTTATGGCTACACCTTC
.	TRBV5-1	TRBJ2-7	.	CASSPHERLRSYEQYF	TGCGCCAGCAGCCCCCATGAGCGGCTTCGCTCCTACGAGCAGTACTTC
few	TRBV19	TRBJ2-2	.	CASMTGTSNTGELFF	TGTGCCAGTATGACCGGGACATCGAACACCGGGGAGCTGTTTTTT
.	TRBV5-1	TRBJ2-3	.	CASSLGPRGAQTDTQYF	TGCGCCAGCAGCTTGGGGCCACGGGGGGCCCAAACAGATACGCAGTATTTT
.	TRBV20-1	TRBJ1-2	TRBD1	CSASEAGTGGSYTF	TGCAGTGCTAGTGAAGCCGGGACAGGGGGTAGCTACACCTTC
.	TRBV29-1	TRBJ1-4	.	CSVAGPNEKLFF	TGCAGCGTTGCGGGCCCTAATGAAAAACTGTTTTTT
.	TRBV10-3	TRBJ2-1	TRBD2	CAAQRGANNEQFF	TGTGCCGCACAGCGGGGGGCCAACAATGAGCAGTTCTTC
.	TRBV13	TRBJ2-3	TRBD1	CASSTPTGGAGDTQYF	TGTGCCAGCAGCACCCCGACAGGGGGCGCGGGAGATACGCAGTATTTT
.	TRBV30	TRBJ1-5	.	CAWSIPLYSGGSPNQPQHF	TGTGCCTGGAGTATCCCCCTTTACAGTGGGGGTTCACCAAATCAGCCCCAGCATTTT
.	TRBV7-6	TRBJ2-1	TRBD2	CASSLTLPTSGGRNEQFF	TGTGCCAGCAGCTTAACCCTACCTACTAGCGGGGGTCGCAATGAGCAGTTCTTC
.	TRBV6-5	TRBJ1-1	.	CASTSRDTNTEAFF	TGTGCCAGCACCTCAAGGGACACGAACACTGAAGCTTTCTTT
.	TRBV5-8	TRBJ2-3	.	CASSFGLARLLVYTDTQYF	TGTGCCAGCAGCTTTGGTCTAGCGAGACTACTGGTTTACACAGATACGCAGTATTTT
.	TRBV21-1	TRBJ2-3	.	CASRREGTDTQYF	TGTGCCAGCAGGAGGGAGGGCACAGATACGCAGTATTTT
few	TRBV11-1	TRBJ2-3	TRBD1	CASRQQGTDTQYF	TGTGCCAGCAGACAACAGGGGACAGATACGCAGTATTTT
once	TRBV9	TRBJ2-5	.	CASSGQLPRETQYF	TGTGCCAGCAGCGGACAACTCCCCCGGGAGACCCAGTACTTC
medium-sized	TRBV12-3/TRBV12-4	TRBJ1-2	.	CASWAGSGGYTF	TGTGCCAGCTGGGCGGGGTCGGGGGGCTACACCTTC
.	TRBV9	TRBJ2-1	TRBD2	CASSVGLAKNEQFF	TGTGCCAGCAGCGTAGGACTAGCGAAAAATGAGCAGTTCTTC
.	TRBV19	TRBJ1-1	.	CASSIGSYYTEAFF	TGTGCCAGTAGTATCGGGAGTTACTACACTGAAGCTTTCTTT
.	TRBV7-2	TRBJ2-5	.	CASSLGTYKPQETQYF	TGTGCCAGCAGCTTAGGGACCTATAAGCCTCAAGAGACCCAGTACTTC
.	TRBV30	TRBJ1-2	.	CAWGRDRRSNYGYTF	TGTGCCTGGGGCCGAGACAGGCGTTCTAACTATGGCTACACCTTC
.	TRBV5-4	TRBJ2-3	TRBD2	CASSLDGDYSTDTQYF	TGTGCCAGCAGCTTGGACGGGGACTATTCCACAGATACGCAGTATTTT
few	TRBV5-1	TRBJ1-1	TRBD1	CASHRGPNTEAFF	TGCGCCAGCCACAGGGGGCCGAACACTGAAGCTTTCTTT
few	TRBV6-5	TRBJ2-5	TRBD2	CASSTRSGLAETQYF	TGTGCCAGCAGTACGAGATCGGGACTAGCAGAGACCCAGTACTTC
few	TRBV6-5	TRBJ2-6	.	CASSYGEDSGANVLTF	TGTGCCAGCAGTTACGGGGAAGACTCTGGGGCCAACGTCCTGACTTTC
.	TRBV9	TRBJ2-3	TRBD2	CASSVEGGRVGNTQYF	TGTGCCAGCAGCGTAGAGGGCGGGAGGGTAGGAAATACGCAGTATTTT